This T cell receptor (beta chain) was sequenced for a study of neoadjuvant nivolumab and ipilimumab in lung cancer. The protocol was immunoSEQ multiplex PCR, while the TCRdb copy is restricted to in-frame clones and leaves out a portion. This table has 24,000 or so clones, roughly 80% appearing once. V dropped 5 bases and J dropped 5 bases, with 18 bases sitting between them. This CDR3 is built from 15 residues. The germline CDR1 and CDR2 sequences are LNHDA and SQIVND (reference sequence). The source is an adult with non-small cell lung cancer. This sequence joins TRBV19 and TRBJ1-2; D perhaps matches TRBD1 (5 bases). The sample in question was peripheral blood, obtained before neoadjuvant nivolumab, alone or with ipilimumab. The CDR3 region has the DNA TGTGCCAGTAGTTCAACTTTCGGGGCGGAGTATGGCTACACCTTC. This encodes CASSSTFGAEYGYTF.